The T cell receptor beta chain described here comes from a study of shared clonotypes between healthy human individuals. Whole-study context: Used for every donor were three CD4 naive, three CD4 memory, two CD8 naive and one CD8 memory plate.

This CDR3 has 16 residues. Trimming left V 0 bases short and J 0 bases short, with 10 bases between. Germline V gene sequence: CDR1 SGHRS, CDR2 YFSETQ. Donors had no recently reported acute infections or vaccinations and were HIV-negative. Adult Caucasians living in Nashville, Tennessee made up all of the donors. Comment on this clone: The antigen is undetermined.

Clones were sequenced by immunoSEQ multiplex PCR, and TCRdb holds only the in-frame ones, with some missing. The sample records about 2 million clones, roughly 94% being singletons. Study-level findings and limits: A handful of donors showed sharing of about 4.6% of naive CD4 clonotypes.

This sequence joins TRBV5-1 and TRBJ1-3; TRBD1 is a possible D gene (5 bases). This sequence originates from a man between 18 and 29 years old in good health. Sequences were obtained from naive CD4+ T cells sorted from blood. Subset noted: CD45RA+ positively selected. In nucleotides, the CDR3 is TGCGCCAGCAGCTTGGATGGGGGGATCTCTGGAAACACCATATATTTT. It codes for CASSLDGGISGNTIYF. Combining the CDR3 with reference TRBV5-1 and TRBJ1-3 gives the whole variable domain KAGVTQTPRYLIKTRGQQVTLSCSPISGHRSVSWYQQTPGQGLQFLFEYFSETQRNKGNFPGRFSGRQFSNSRSEMNVSTLELGDSALYLCASSLDGGISGNTIYFGEGSWLTVV.